Listed here are 3 T cell receptor beta chains from one sample, sequenced in a study of T cell changes during pregnancy in multiple sclerosis. Measured with immunoSEQ multiplex PCR; TCRdb has only the in-frame clones, and not every one. Of approximately 30,000 clones listed, approximately 86% are singletons. Sequences were derived from CD8+ T cells from peripheral blood mononuclear cells, sampled in the first trimester of pregnancy. The source of these receptors is a female donor with multiple sclerosis, enrolled in a pregnancy study.

The V call is TRBV7-2, the J call TRBJ2-7, with D possibly TRBD2 on 6 matching bases. Germline lookup yields CDR1 SGHTA and CDR2 FQGNSA. The V and J ends lost 5 bases and 1 base respectively, with 24 bases between them. This CDR3 has 18 amino acids. The CDR3 DNA reads TGTGCCAGCAGCCCGGACTACCTCGGGACTGAGGATTCCTACGAGCAGTACTTC. It yields the protein CASSPDYLGTEDSYEQYF.

The J gene is TRBJ1-1, the V gene TRBV7-3, with TRBD1 matching over 9 bases. Germline CDR1 is SGHTA and CDR2 is FQGTGA. V shed 5 bases, J shed 5 bases, and the junction held 6 bases outside the gene matches. The CDR3 has 14 amino acids. CDR3 in DNA: TGTGCCAGCAGCCACAGGGGGCTGCAAACTGAAGCTTTCTTT. As protein: CASSHRGLQTEAFF.

The CDR3 loop reads CASRNGQGAEDTQYF. The CDR3 DNA is TGCGCCAGCAGAAACGGACAGGGGGCGGAAGATACGCAGTATTTT. The rearrangement links TRBV10-2 to TRBJ2-3; 11 bases are shared with TRBD1. Germline trimming cut 6 bases from V and 5 bases from J; bases unmatched to any gene: 7. This CDR3 is built from 15 residues. Germline V gives CDR1 WSHSY, CDR2 SAAADI.